This TCR beta chain was retrieved from a study of OX40 agonist ivuxolimab in advanced cancers. Study findings and constraints: At 0.1-3.0 mg/kg, partial responders had clonal expansion among the lowest observed. Expanded peripheral T cell antigen specificity was not determined.

The method was immunoSEQ multiplex PCR; TCRdb's version includes in-frame clones alone and lacks a portion of them. Among some 43,000 clones listed, 88% were seen once. Turning to this clone: Antigen unknown.

The input for sequencing was CD4+ or CD8+ T cells sorted from blood, taken in a trial of the OX40 agonist ivuxolimab. The source of this sequence is an adult with an advanced solid tumor such as melanoma, head and neck, liver or kidney cancer.

CDR3 residues: CASSRKPGSGDTEAFF. DNA for the CDR3: TGTGCCAGTAGTCGGAAACCGGGATCGGGGGACACTGAAGCTTTCTTT. The genes are TRBV19 and TRBJ1-1, with D possibly TRBD1 on 5 matching bases. CDR3 length equals 16 residues. The V end was cut by 5 bases, the J end by 3 bases, with 19 bases between. Germline loops: CDR1 LNHDA, CDR2 SQIVND (reference sequence). The entire variable domain, with the rest obtained from reference TRBV19 and TRBJ1-1, is as follows: DGGITQSPKYLFRKEGQNVTLSCEQNLNHDAMYWYRQDPGQGLRLIYYSQIVNDFQKGDIAEGYSVSREKKESFPLTVTSAQKNPTAFYLCASSRKPGSGDTEAFFGQGTRLTVV.